The T cell receptor (beta chain) described here comes from a study of cytotoxic CD8 clonotypes in ibrutinib-treated CLL. Overall study findings and caveats: T-cell clonality at baseline went above that of age-matched healthy donors and rose and fell with circulating CD8+ T-cell counts.

Investigators sought sequencing depths of between 1 in 200,000 and 1 in 1 million T cells. The protocol was immunoSEQ multiplex PCR, while the TCRdb copy is restricted to in-frame clones and leaves out a portion. In the table there are about 140,000 clones, 75% to 85% of which are singletons. A remark on this clone: Antigen specificity is unknown.

Germline values: CDR1 LNHDA, CDR2 SQIVND (reference sequence). This CDR3 is 17 amino acids long. V was pared by 0 bases and J by 6 bases, with 17 bases between. The V gene is TRBV19, the J gene TRBJ2-2, with D unresolved. The starting material was PBMCs, obtained after 36 months of ibrutinib treatment. The receptor was derived from a human donor with chronic lymphocytic leukemia. CDR3 in amino acids: CASSIEGSRLHAGELFF. CDR3 coding DNA: TGTGCCAGTAGTATAGAAGGTAGTCGGCTCCATGCCGGGGAGCTGTTTTTT.